This TCR beta chain is from a study of OX40 agonist ivuxolimab in advanced cancers. Study conclusions and caveats: Clones of CD4+ and CD8+ blood T cells grew by week 6 at doses of 0.1 to 3.0 mg/kg. Some nonresponders likewise displayed low normalized T-cell clonal expansion.

Samples of blood were obtained at baseline, on cycle 4 day 1, and on cycle 7 day 1. The assay was immunoSEQ multiplex PCR, and TCRdb's table has in-frame clones only and misses some. Seen here are 90,000 to 100,000 clones, roughly 95% observed once, and the top ten hold approximately 2%. As regards this clone: No antigen is known for it.

The sample in question was CD4+ or CD8+ T cells sorted from blood, obtained in a trial of the OX40 agonist ivuxolimab. This clonotype was sampled from an adult with an advanced solid tumor such as melanoma, head and neck, liver or kidney cancer.

The CDR3 is CASSSSRLGRDTEAFF. DNA of the CDR3: TGTGCCAGCAGCTCCTCTCGATTGGGGAGGGACACTGAAGCTTTCTTT. The V and J genes are TRBV11-2 and TRBJ1-1; D gene uncertain. Germline assignment: CDR1 SGHAT and CDR2 FQNNGV. The CDR3 runs to 16 residues. Trimming stripped 4 bases from V and 3 bases from J, with 18 bases between.